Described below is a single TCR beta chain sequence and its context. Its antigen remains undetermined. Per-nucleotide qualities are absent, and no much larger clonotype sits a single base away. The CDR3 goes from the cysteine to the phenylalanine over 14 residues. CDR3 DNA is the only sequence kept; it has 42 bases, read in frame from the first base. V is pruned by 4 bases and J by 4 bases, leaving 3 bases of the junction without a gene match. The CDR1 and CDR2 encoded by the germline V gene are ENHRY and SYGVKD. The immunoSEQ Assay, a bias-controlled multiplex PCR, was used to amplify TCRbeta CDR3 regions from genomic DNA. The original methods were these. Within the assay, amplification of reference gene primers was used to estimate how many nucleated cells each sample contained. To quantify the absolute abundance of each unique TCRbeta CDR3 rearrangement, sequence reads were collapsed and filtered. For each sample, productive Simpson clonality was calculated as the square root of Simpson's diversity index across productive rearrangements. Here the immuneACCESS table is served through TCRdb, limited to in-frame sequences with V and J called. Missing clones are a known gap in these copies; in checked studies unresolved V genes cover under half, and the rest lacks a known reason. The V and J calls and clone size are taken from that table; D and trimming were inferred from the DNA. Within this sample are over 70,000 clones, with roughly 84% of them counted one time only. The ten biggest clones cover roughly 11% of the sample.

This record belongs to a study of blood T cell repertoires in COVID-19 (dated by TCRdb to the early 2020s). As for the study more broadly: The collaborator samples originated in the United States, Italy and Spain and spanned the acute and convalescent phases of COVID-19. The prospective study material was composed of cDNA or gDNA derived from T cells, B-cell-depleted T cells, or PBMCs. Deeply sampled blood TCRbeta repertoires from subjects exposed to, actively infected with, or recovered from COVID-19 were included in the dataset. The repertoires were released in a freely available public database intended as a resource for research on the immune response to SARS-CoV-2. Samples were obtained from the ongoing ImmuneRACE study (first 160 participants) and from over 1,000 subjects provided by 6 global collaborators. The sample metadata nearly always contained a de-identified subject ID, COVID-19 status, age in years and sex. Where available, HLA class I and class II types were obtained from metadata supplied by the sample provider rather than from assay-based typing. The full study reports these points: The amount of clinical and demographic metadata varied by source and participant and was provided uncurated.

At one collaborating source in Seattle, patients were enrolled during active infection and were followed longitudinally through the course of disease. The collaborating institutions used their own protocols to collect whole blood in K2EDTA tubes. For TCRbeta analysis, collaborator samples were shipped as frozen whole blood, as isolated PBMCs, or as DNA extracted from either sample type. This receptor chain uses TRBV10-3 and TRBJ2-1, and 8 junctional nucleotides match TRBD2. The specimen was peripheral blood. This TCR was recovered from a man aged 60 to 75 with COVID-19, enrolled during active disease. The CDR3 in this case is CAISGEREYNEQFF. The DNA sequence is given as TGTGCCATCAGTGGGGAGCGGGAGTACAATGAGCAGTTCTTC.